This TCR beta chain stems from a study of CD8+CD57+ T cells in acquired aplastic anemia (dated 2018 in TCRdb). Concerning the study at large: DNA extracted from sorted CD4+ and CD8+ cells had a mean of about 3 ug, with a range of roughly 0.2 to 27.4 ug. An average of about 10 million reads for CD4+ cells and 11 million or so reads for CD8+ cells was obtained from healthy donor samples.

Paper-wide results and their limitations: About 30 CD8+ CDR3 sequences were found in both patients and controls but appeared to be highly expressed in patients and within the immunodominant clones of the patients. Between patients and healthy controls, no significant difference in CD8+ Simpson's diversity was found (P=0.060).

Trimming takes 1 base from V and 5 bases from J, and the germline ends sit 12 bases apart. Its CDR3 holds 14 amino acids, cysteine through phenylalanine. This entry keeps only the CDR3 DNA: 42 bases, framed from base 1. As encoded in the germline V gene, CDR1 is SGHTS while CDR2 is YDEGEE. TCR repertoires of sorted CD4+ and CD8+ blood T cells from severe aplastic anemia patients and healthy subjects were deep-sequenced in the study. Ficoll-Paque density gradient centrifugation was used to isolate peripheral blood mononuclear cells. Before DNA was extracted, CD4+ and CD8+ T cells were sorted using either FACS or magnetic beads. As concerns this clonotype: Its antigen is not yet known. Base-call qualities are not available, and no considerably larger clone is one nucleotide away.

Genomic DNA served as template for TCR beta VDJ combination and CDR3 sequence profiling. An Illumina HiSeq 2000 was the platform used for TCR repertoire sequencing. The published analysis was carried out like this. TRBV/TRBJ rearrangement plots, CDR3 size and DJ length profiles, and Simpson's diversity index were used to evaluate the repertoires. The most abundant DNA sequence in the deep sequencing data was taken as the immunodominant clone. CDR3 amino acid sequences were checked for sharing across subjects and were also compared against the VDJdb database and published repertoires. TCRdb trimmed public reads at Q25 via fastp, called clones via MiXCR and kept in-frame beta chains. CDR3 protein sequences are deduplicated, and each keeps its most common genes and DNA. TCRdb, rather than the study authors, made the V and J calls. The sample table lists 150,000 or so distinct CDR3 sequences, about 60% of them with a count of one. The ten largest make up 45% to 55% of the sample.

This TCR was sampled from a human donor in good health. Sequencing was done on a sample of sorted CD4+, CD8+, or CD8+CD57+ T cells (not recorded which) from PBMCs. This chain joins TRBV5-8 to TRBJ1-1, with a tentative D gene TRBD1 over 5 matching bases. DNA sequence: TGTGCCAGCAGCTTGATCCCAGGGCGGACTGAAGCTTTCTTT. This sequence encodes CASSLIPGRTEAFF.